A single sample is the source of the 25 T cell receptor beta chains below, sequenced in a study of T cell responses to AZD1222 COVID-19 vaccine. Profiling relied on immunoSEQ multiplex PCR, and the TCRdb table lists in-frame clones only, not all of them. The profile shows about 78,000 clones, approximately 85% of them singletons. The input for sequencing was peripheral blood, taken on day 0 of MenACWY control vaccination. Source of these receptors: an adult in good health.

The V gene is TRBV5-4, the J gene TRBJ2-3; D remains unclear. V gave up 4 bases and J gave up 2 bases, with 8 bases separating them. This CDR3 is 13 amino acids long. Per the germline V gene, CDR1 is SGHNT and CDR2 is YYREEE (reference sequence). CDR3 sequence: CASSARSTDTQYF. The CDR3 DNA reads TGTGCCAGCAGCGCTCGGTCCACAGATACGCAGTATTTT.

The chain links TRBV18 to TRBJ1-1; D gene ambiguous. CDR1 and CDR2 from the germline V gene are KGHSH and LQKENI. This CDR3 is 14 amino acids long. Deletions cut 3 bases from V and 4 bases from J, with 12 bases between. The chain's CDR3 is CASSPSNFGTEAFF. The CDR3 DNA reads as TGTGCCAGCTCACCTTCCAATTTCGGCACTGAAGCTTTCTTT.

This clone was counted between two and nine times. V and J are TRBV6-1 and TRBJ2-2; 7 nucleotides line up with TRBD1. Germline-derived CDR1 and CDR2 are MNHNS and SASEGT. This CDR3 has 16 residues. With V trimmed by 4 bases and J by 4 bases, 9 bases remained unmatched. The CDR3 nucleotides read TGTGCCAGCAGTGCCCGACAGGGAACAGCCACCGGGGAGCTGTTTTTT. Its protein is CASSARQGTATGELFF.

In its sample, this clone was seen once. The genes are TRBV4-2 and TRBJ2-2; D gene ambiguous. This CDR3 is built from 15 residues. Germline V CDR1 and CDR2: LGHNA, YNFKEQ. V was clipped by 1 base and J by 0 bases, with 6 bases between them. CDR3 nucleotides: TGTGCCAGCAGCCAAGGCTACACGAACACCGGGGAGCTGTTTTTT. Translating it yields CASSQGYTNTGELFF.

The J gene is TRBJ2-7, the V gene TRBV20-1; a possible D gene is TRBD1 (5 bases). Germline assignment: CDR1 DFQATT and CDR2 SNEGSKA (reference sequence). The CDR3 runs to 11 residues. Between the trimmed V and J ends, which lost 5 bases and 3 bases, there was a span of 8 bases. In nucleotides, the CDR3 is TGCAGTGCTTCTAGGGGCTACGAGCAGTACTTC. This encodes CSASRGYEQYF.

V gene TRBV7-8 combines with J gene TRBJ2-2, with D uncertain. Germline V gene sequence: CDR1 SGHVS, CDR2 FQNEAQ. The CDR3 extends over 18 amino acids. The V gene lost 2 bases and the J gene lost 4 bases, with 20 bases spanning the gap. CDR3 bases: TGTGCCAGCAGCTTACCGCGGACCCGCCCCTCCTTCACCGGGGAGCTGTTTTTT. It is translated as CASSLPRTRPSFTGELFF.

The chain combines TRBV19 with TRBJ2-2, with 8 bases aligning to TRBD1. The V gene's germline CDR1 is LNHDA and CDR2 SQIVND (reference sequence). The CDR3 consists of 16 residues. V lost 6 bases to trimming and J lost 1 base; unmatched junction nucleotides: 7. The CDR3 loop is CASSPDRGVNTGELFF. The CDR3 nucleotides read TGTGCCAGTAGCCCTGACAGGGGAGTGAACACCGGGGAGCTGTTTTTT.

The chain recombines TRBV9 with TRBJ2-1, with a tentative D call TRBD1 (5 bases). The V end lost 4 bases, the J end lost 5 bases, and 16 bases lay between the germline ends. Germline V CDR1 and CDR2: SGDLS, YYNGEE. The CDR3 loop spans 15 amino acids. CDR3 loop: CASSPPRRQNNEQFF. As DNA, the CDR3 is TGTGCCAGCAGCCCCCCCCGAAGACAGAACAATGAGCAGTTCTTC.

The J gene is TRBJ1-3, the V gene TRBV7-2; the D is unclear. V lost 5 bases and J lost 8, with 13 bases in between. The CDR3 extends over 13 amino acids. Germline CDR1 and CDR2: SGHTA and FQGNSA. CDR3 nucleotides: TGTGCCAGCAGCGTTCCCCCTAAGGACACCATATATTTT. It codes for CASSVPPKDTIYF. Combining the CDR3 with reference TRBV7-2 and TRBJ1-3 gives the whole variable domain GAGVSQSPSNKVTEKGKDVELRCDPISGHTALYWYRQSLGQGLEFLIYFQGNSAPDKSGLPSDRFSAERTGGSVSTLTIQRTQQEDSAVYLCASSVPPKDTIYFGEGSWLTVV.

This chain uses TRBV9 with TRBJ2-1; D is uncertain. There are 16 residues in the CDR3. CDR1 SGDLS and CDR2 YYNGEE come from the germline V gene. Trimming cost V 0 bases and J 4 bases, with 14 bases left between them. In DNA, the CDR3 is TGTGCCAGCAGCGTAGGAGTAGCAAAACCTTACAATGAGCAGTTCTTC. It codes for CASSVGVAKPYNEQFF.

The chain employs TRBV6-5 and TRBJ1-2, with D possibly matching TRBD1 (6 bases). V was cut by 7 bases and J by 4 bases, with 16 bases left in between. The CDR3 runs 14 residues. The V gene's germline CDR1 is MNHEY and CDR2 SVGAGI. This CDR3 reads CASIRRGAGYGYTF. CDR3 DNA: TGTGCCAGCATTCGAAGGGGGGCGGGCTATGGCTACACCTTC.

The V gene is TRBV7-9, the J gene TRBJ1-2; D remains ambiguous. V was trimmed by 5 bases and J by 4 bases, leaving 17 bases between them. Looked up from germline, CDR1 is SEHNR and CDR2 is FQNEAQ (reference sequence). The CDR3 has 15 residues. The CDR3 spells CASSPTEPDLYGYTF. CDR3 in DNA: TGTGCCAGCAGCCCTACGGAACCGGATCTCTATGGCTACACCTTC.

V and J are TRBV19 and TRBJ1-3, with a possible D match to TRBD1 (5 bases). V gave up 5 bases and J gave up 0 bases, with 5 bases separating them. Germline loops: CDR1 LNHDA, CDR2 SQIVND (reference sequence). The CDR3 runs to 13 residues. The CDR3 DNA follows: TGTGCCAGTAGTGACAGCTCTGGAAACACCATATATTTT. Translating gives CASSDSSGNTIYF.

The chain joins TRBV5-4 to TRBJ2-1, with TRBD1 matching over 8 bases. V trimming: 1 base; J trimming: 0 bases; junction bases outside the gene matches: 3. Germline V gives CDR1 SGHNT, CDR2 YYREEE (reference sequence). The CDR3 is 16 amino acids. CDR3 protein: CASSLRTGSSYNEQFF. The CDR3 DNA sequence: TGTGCCAGCAGCTTGAGGACAGGGAGCTCCTACAATGAGCAGTTCTTC.

This clone appeared a single time. This chain connects TRBV9 to TRBJ2-2; D is unresolved. Germline loops: CDR1 SGDLS, CDR2 YYNGEE. The V gene lost 0 bases and the J gene lost 2 bases, with 5 bases spanning the gap. The CDR3 extends over 14 amino acids. DNA for the CDR3: TGTGCCAGCAGCGTAGCTCACAACACCGGGGAGCTGTTTTTT. As protein: CASSVAHNTGELFF.

The chain joins TRBV4-2 to TRBJ2-1, with 7 bases lining up with TRBD2. The CDR3 sequence is 15 residues long. Germline V lookup: CDR1 LGHNA, CDR2 YNFKEQ. V shed 0 bases, J shed 3 bases, and the junction held 2 bases outside the gene matches. The CDR3 region has the DNA TGTGCCAGCAGCCAAGAATCGGGGGGCTACAATGAGCAGTTCTTC. It specifies CASSQESGGYNEQFF.

V and J are TRBV5-5 and TRBJ1-1, with a possible D match to TRBD1 (5 bases). The V end was cut by 3 bases, the J end by 4 bases, with 19 bases between. From germline, CDR1 is SGHKS and CDR2 YYEKEE (reference sequence). This CDR3 comprises 16 residues. As DNA, the CDR3 is TGTGCCAGCAGCTACCCCCCGGGGGGGGGATCCACTGAAGCTTTCTTT. Residues: CASSYPPGGGSTEAFF.

The chain has TRBV7-2 and TRBJ2-5, with a weak D call TRBD1 (6 bases). V lost 1 base, J lost 6 bases, and 18 bases lay in between. Germline V CDR1 and CDR2: SGHTA, FQGNSA. The CDR3 contains 16 residues. CDR3 in amino acids: CASSLETGPPVKTQYF. DNA of the CDR3: TGTGCCAGCAGCTTAGAAACAGGGCCCCCGGTGAAGACCCAGTACTTC.

The V call is TRBV5-6, the J call TRBJ1-2, with 12 bases identical to TRBD1. The CDR3 contains 18 residues. Germline loops: CDR1 SGHDT, CDR2 YYEEEE. The junction had 13 bases not matched to a gene; V was cut back by 3 bases and J by 4 bases. Here the CDR3 reads CASSWAGTGGRPSYGYTF. DNA for the CDR3: TGTGCCAGCAGCTGGGCCGGGACAGGGGGCCGCCCATCCTATGGCTACACCTTC.

This clone was observed once. V and J are TRBV7-2 and TRBJ1-5; 7 bases are shared with TRBD1. V lost 5 bases to trimming and J lost 3 bases; unmatched junction nucleotides: 4. Germline values: CDR1 SGHTA, CDR2 FQGNSA. This CDR3 is built from 14 residues. CDR3 DNA: TGTGCCAGCAGCGCGACAGGGCACAATCAGCCCCAGCATTTT. This encodes CASSATGHNQPQHF.

This sequence joins TRBV25-1 and TRBJ1-1; no reliable D call. The CDR3 sequence is 14 residues long. The germline gives CDR1 MGHDK, CDR2 SYGVNS. V was shortened by 3 bases and J by 10 bases, with 18 bases between the two germline ends. The CDR3 sequence is CASSDRNLPRSAFF. The CDR3 DNA follows: TGTGCCAGCAGTGACCGCAACCTCCCGCGGTCAGCTTTCTTT.

The chain has TRBV28 and TRBJ1-3; D is ambiguous. V lost 4 bases and J 4 bases, leaving 11 bases between the germline ends. CDR1 and CDR2 (germline): MDHEN, SYDVKM. The CDR3 extends over 14 amino acids. Here the CDR3 reads CASSSPPQGNTIYF. CDR3 nucleotide sequence: TGTGCCAGCAGTTCCCCCCCCCAAGGAAACACCATATATTTT.

The rearrangement links TRBV30 to TRBJ1-2; D is ambiguous. Germline CDR1 reads GTSNPN; CDR2 reads SVGIG (reference sequence). The CDR3 loop spans 11 amino acids. The ends were cut back, 4 bases at V and 3 bases at J, with 6 bases in the middle. The CDR3 here is CAWKAHYGYTF. For the CDR3, the DNA is TGTGCCTGGAAGGCGCACTATGGCTACACCTTC.

This clone was observed a single time. The chain is built from TRBV6-2 or TRBV6-3 and TRBJ2-7; D gene unclear. The germline gives CDR1 MNHEY, CDR2 SVGEGT. The CDR3 covers 15 residues. The V and J ends lost 0 bases and 4 bases respectively, with 13 bases between them. As DNA, the CDR3 is TGTGCCAGCAGTTACTCGTCTAGGCACGATTACGAGCAGTACTTC. Protein: CASSYSSRHDYEQYF.

The chain links TRBV7-8 to TRBJ1-6, with 7 bases aligning to TRBD1. Trimming removed 5 bases from V and 9 bases from J; junction bases left unmatched: 7. CDR3 size: 14 residues. Germline V lookup: CDR1 SGHVS, CDR2 FQNEAQ. DNA for the CDR3: TGTGCCAGCAGCCCTGACAGGGTGATTTCACCCCTCCACTTT. Amino acids: CASSPDRVISPLHF.